One sample yielded the 18 T cell receptor beta chains listed below, sequenced in a study of T cells after yellow fever vaccination. TCRdb re-analysed the 5' RACE reads in MiXCR, keeping a single row per CDR3 protein. This table has roughly 68,000 distinct CDR3 sequences, less than 8.5% appearing once. The material was CD8+ T cells sorted from PBMCs, obtained 35 to 50 days after the first yellow fever vaccination. These receptor sequences come from a man between 18 and 35 years old who received the YFV17D yellow fever vaccine.

This rearrangement joins TRBV11-2 to TRBJ2-1; D is undetermined. V dropped 5 bases and J dropped 10 bases, with 12 bases sitting between them. CDR1 and CDR2 from the germline V gene are SGHAT and FQNNGV. The CDR3 totals 12 residues. CDR3 sequence (DNA): TGTGCCAGCAGCGGGAATCAACTGGAGCAGTTCTTC. It translates to CASSGNQLEQFF.

This clonotype turned up a few times. The gene calls are TRBV5-4 and TRBJ2-5, with TRBD2 matching 7 bases. Germline V CDR1 and CDR2: SGHNT, YYREEE (reference sequence). Trimming took 4 bases from V and 1 from J; bases not matched to a gene: 1. The CDR3 length is 13 residues. The CDR3, as DNA: TGTGCCAGCAGCGGGGGGGGCCAAGAGACCCAGTACTTC. Translation: CASSGGGQETQYF.

This clonotype was found a few times. V is TRBV20-1 and J is TRBJ2-7, with D possibly TRBD1 on 6 matching bases. V lost 3 bases and J lost 2, with 11 bases in between. Germline V lookup: CDR1 DFQATT, CDR2 SNEGSKA (reference sequence). This CDR3 region has 13 residues. CDR3 nucleotide sequence: TGCAGTGCTAGCAGGGGTCTACCCTACGAGCAGTACGTC. Its protein is CSASRGLPYEQYV.

This clonotype was picked up a small number of times. CDR3 nucleotides: TGTGCCAGCAGCTCGGACTCAGATACGCAGTATTTT. This codes for CASSSDSDTQYF. The chain uses TRBV7-2 and TRBJ2-3, with a tentative D call TRBD2 (5 bases). The CDR3 spans 12 residues. CDR1 is SGHTA and CDR2 is FQGNSA in the germline V gene. V was clipped by 4 bases and J by 4 bases, with 6 bases between them.

This clonotype was counted ten times or more. The rearrangement joins TRBV7-2 to TRBJ2-3; D gene ambiguous. Trimming left V 1 base short and J 6 bases short, with 5 bases between. This CDR3 has 12 amino acids. Germline CDR1 and CDR2: SGHTA and FQGNSA. CDR3 nucleotides: TGTGCCAGCAGCTTAGTTGCCGATACGCAGTATTTT. Translating gives CASSLVADTQYF.

The V and J genes are TRBV20-1 and TRBJ1-5; D is ambiguous. The V gene lost 1 base and the J gene lost 4 bases, with 17 bases spanning the gap. The CDR3 length is 16 residues. The germline gives CDR1 DFQATT, CDR2 SNEGSKA (reference sequence). For the CDR3, the DNA is TGCAGTGCTAGAGTAGTGACTCCCCCTGGGAATCAGCCCCAGCATTTT. It codes for CSARVVTPPGNQPQHF.

This clonotype has a handful of counts. The gene calls are TRBV5-5 and TRBJ2-3; 8 nucleotides match TRBD2. V was clipped by 2 bases and J by 3 bases; unmatched bases: 8. The germline CDR1 and CDR2 sequences are SGHKS and YYEKEE (reference sequence). The CDR3 extends over 16 amino acids. CDR3 region: CASSFSVAGSTDTQYF. In DNA, the CDR3 is TGTGCCAGCAGCTTCTCGGTAGCGGGGAGTACAGATACGCAGTATTTT.

V gene TRBV3-1 combines with J gene TRBJ2-7; 14 nucleotides agree with TRBD2. Germline lookup yields CDR1 LGHDT and CDR2 YNNKEL (reference sequence). V lost 4 bases to trimming and J lost 4 bases; unmatched junction nucleotides: 12. The CDR3 runs to 18 residues. CDR3 amino acids: CASSPLTPGLAGEYEQYV. CDR3 nucleotide sequence: TGTGCCAGCAGCCCTTTGACCCCGGGACTAGCGGGGGAGTACGAGCAGTACGTC.

Only a few counts were recorded for this clonotype. The J gene is TRBJ2-1, the V gene TRBV6-1; 8 bases align to TRBD2. The CDR3 loop spans 16 amino acids. The germline V gene encodes CDR1 MNHNS and CDR2 SASEGT. V shed 5 bases and J 4 bases; nucleotides not matched to a gene: 10. The DNA for the CDR3 is TGTGCCAGCAGTAGAGCGGGGGCCACACCTTACAATGAGCAGTTCTTC. This gives the protein CASSRAGATPYNEQFF.

The chain employs TRBV11-2 and TRBJ2-1; D ambiguous. CDR3 length: 13 residues. With 0 bases removed from V and 5 bases from J, the gap between germline ends came to 5 bases. The germline CDR1 and CDR2 sequences are SGHAT and FQNNGV. The CDR3 DNA follows: TGTGCCAGCAGCTTAGATGGTCACAATGAGCAGTTCTTC. Its translation: CASSLDGHNEQFF.

In its sample, this clonotype was seen many times. This sequence joins TRBV4-3 and TRBJ2-1, with TRBD1 matching over 7 bases. The CDR3 is 15 amino acids. Germline V gene lookup returns CDR1 LGHNA and CDR2 YSLEER. The J segment lost 1 base and the V segment lost 3 bases, leaving 3 bases of the junction unmatched. The CDR3 region has the DNA TGCGCCAGCAGCCATGGGACAGCGTCCTACAATGAGCAGTTCTTC. It translates to CASSHGTASYNEQFF.

This clonotype was detected only a few times. The chain recombines TRBV7-9 with TRBJ1-1, with D possibly matching TRBD1 (6 bases). Germline V gene lookup returns CDR1 SEHNR and CDR2 FQNEAQ (reference sequence). This CDR3 has 14 residues. V lost 1 base to trimming and J lost 3 bases, with 9 bases between them. CDR3 sequence reads: CASSLGGHHTEAFF. For the CDR3, the DNA is TGTGCCAGCAGCTTAGGGGGACACCACACTGAAGCTTTCTTT.

The sample holds many counts of this clonotype. V usage is TRBV12-3 or TRBV12-4 and J usage is TRBJ2-3, with a weak D call TRBD2 (5 bases). The V gene lost 5 bases and the J gene lost 3 bases, with 12 bases spanning the gap. The length of the CDR3 is 14 residues. As DNA, the CDR3 is TGTGCCAGCAGTCCCTGGTCGGGGACAGATACGCAGTATTTT. This gives the protein CASSPWSGTDTQYF.

This clonotype was found many times. The gene calls are TRBV4-3 and TRBJ2-3, with 9 bases aligning to TRBD2. Germline CDR1 and CDR2: LGHNA and YSLEER. The CDR3 totals 16 residues. J lost 2 bases, V lost 4 bases, and 7 bases had no gene match. In nucleotides, the CDR3 is TGCGCCAGCAGCCTCCGACTAGCGGAGATCACAGATACGCAGTATTTT. Amino acids: CASSLRLAEITDTQYF.

This clonotype came up many times. The chain carries TRBV7-9 and TRBJ2-5, with 8 bases lining up with TRBD2. The CDR3 has 16 amino acids. The germline V gene encodes CDR1 SEHNR and CDR2 FQNEAQ (reference sequence). J gave up 5 bases and V 5 bases, and 13 bases lay outside the gene matches. DNA for the CDR3: TGTGCCAGCAGCGACCGACGGAGCGGGGGAGGGGAGACCCAGTACTTC. Amino acid sequence: CASSDRRSGGGETQYF.

Ten or more counts support this clonotype. The chain has TRBV9 and TRBJ2-1; 7 bases agree with TRBD2. The CDR3 length is 15 residues. Germline V lookup: CDR1 SGDLS, CDR2 YYNGEE. Germline trimming cut 3 bases from V and 7 bases from J; bases unmatched to any gene: 10. The DNA for the CDR3 is TGTGCCAGCAGCGATAGCGGGTCCCCGGTGAATGAGCAGTTCTTC. It yields the protein CASSDSGSPVNEQFF.

This clonotype was detected a few times. V and J are TRBV6-1 and TRBJ2-7; D gene ambiguous. CDR3 length: 14 residues. Germline loops: CDR1 MNHNS, CDR2 SASEGT. With 4 bases removed from V and 2 bases from J, the gap between germline ends came to 12 bases. CDR3 in amino acids: CASSVNRGPYEQYF. CDR3 in DNA: TGTGCCAGCAGTGTAAACAGAGGACCCTACGAGCAGTACTTC.

This clonotype has just a few counts. This chain joins TRBV27 and TRBJ1-5, with D possibly TRBD1 on 5 matching bases. The CDR3 has 15 residues. The V gene lost 3 bases and the J gene lost 1 base, with 10 bases spanning the gap. The V gene's germline CDR1 is MNHEY and CDR2 SMNVEV (reference sequence). CDR3 residues: CASSFGHLSNQPQHF. The DNA for the CDR3 is TGTGCCAGCAGTTTTGGACACTTAAGCAATCAGCCCCAGCATTTT.